This TCR beta chain was recovered during a study of OX40 agonist ivuxolimab in advanced cancers. People who had autoimmune disease history or systemic immunosuppression were excluded. The table came from immunoSEQ multiplex PCR; TCRdb's copy has only in-frame clones and leaves some out. Of 10,000 to 12,000 clones listed, roughly four fifths are singletons. Specimen: CD4+ or CD8+ T cells sorted from blood, collected in a trial of the OX40 agonist ivuxolimab. The sequence came from an adult with an advanced solid tumor such as melanoma, head and neck, liver or kidney cancer.

CDR3 region: CATSVIIEQYF. The CDR3 DNA sequence: TGTGCCACCTCAGTTATTATCGAGCAGTACTTC. This rearrangement joins TRBV6-1 to TRBJ2-7; no clear D gene. Trimming removed 10 bases from V and 6 bases from J, with 13 bases in between. This CDR3 is built from 11 residues. The germline CDR1 and CDR2 sequences are MNHNS and SASEGT.